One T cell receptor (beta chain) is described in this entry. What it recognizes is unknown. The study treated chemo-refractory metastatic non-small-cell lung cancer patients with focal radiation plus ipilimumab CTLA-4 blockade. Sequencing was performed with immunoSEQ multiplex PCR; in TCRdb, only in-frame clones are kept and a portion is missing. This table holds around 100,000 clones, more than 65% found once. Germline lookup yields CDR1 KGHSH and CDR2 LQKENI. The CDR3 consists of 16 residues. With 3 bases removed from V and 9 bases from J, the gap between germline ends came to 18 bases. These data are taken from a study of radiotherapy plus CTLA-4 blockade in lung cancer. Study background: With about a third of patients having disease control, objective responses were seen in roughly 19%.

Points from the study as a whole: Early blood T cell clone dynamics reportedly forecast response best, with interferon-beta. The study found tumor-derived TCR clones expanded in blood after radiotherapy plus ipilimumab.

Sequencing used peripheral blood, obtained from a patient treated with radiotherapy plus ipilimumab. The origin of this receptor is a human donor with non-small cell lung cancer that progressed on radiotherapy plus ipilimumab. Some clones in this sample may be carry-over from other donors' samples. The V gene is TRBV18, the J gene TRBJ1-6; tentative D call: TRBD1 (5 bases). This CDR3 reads CASSPPDYWGVSPLHF. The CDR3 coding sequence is TGTGCCAGCTCACCCCCTGACTATTGGGGGGTTTCACCCCTCCACTTT.